This T cell receptor beta chain was recovered during a study of control samples from healthy donors and cancer patients (dated by TCRdb to 2019 to 2021). The germline ends are 15 bases apart after V is trimmed by 6 bases and J by 7 bases. The CDR3 covers 14 residues, taking in both the cysteine and the phenylalanine. Kept here is only the CDR3 DNA, which spans 42 bases and is read in frame from base 1. The germline V gene yields MDHEN for CDR1 and SYDVKM for CDR2. A remark on this clone: Its antigen has not been determined. The input lacks base qualities; no much larger clone sits a single base away.

Libraries were built with the immunoSEQ multiplex PCR assay. The clones in this table, taken by TCRdb from immuneACCESS, are in-frame only. Not every clone is retained; where verified, under half of the shortfall comes from an unresolved V gene, and the cause of the rest is unknown. In all, the sample holds more than 15,000 clones, and approximately 90% of those were seen once. The top ten clones comprise about 9% of the sample. The receptor was isolated from a woman aged 55-70 years with head and neck cancer. The receptor chain draws on TRBV28 and TRBJ1-4; TRBD1 is a weak D gene call, 5 bases matching. The sequenced sample consisted of PBMCs. The DNA sequence follows: TGTGCCAGCAGCCCCGACTCCAGGGCTGAAAAACTGTTTTTT. It translates to CASSPDSRAEKLFF.